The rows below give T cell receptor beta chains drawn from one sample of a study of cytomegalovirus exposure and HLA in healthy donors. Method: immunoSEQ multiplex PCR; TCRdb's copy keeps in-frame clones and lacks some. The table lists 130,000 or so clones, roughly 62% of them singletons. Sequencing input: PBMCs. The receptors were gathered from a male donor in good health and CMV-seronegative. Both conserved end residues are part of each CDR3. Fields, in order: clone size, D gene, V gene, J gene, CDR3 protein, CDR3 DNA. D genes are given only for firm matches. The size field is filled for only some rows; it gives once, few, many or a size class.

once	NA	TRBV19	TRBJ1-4	CASASGHQNEKLFF	TGTGCCAGCGCTTCAGGACACCAGAATGAAAAACTGTTTTTT
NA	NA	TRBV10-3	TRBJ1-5	CAISNLTGNQPQHF	TGTGCCATCAGTAACCTGACGGGAAATCAGCCCCAGCATTTT
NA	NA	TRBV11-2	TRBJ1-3	CASTLGVNTIYF	TGTGCCAGCACCCTAGGGGTAAACACCATATATTTT
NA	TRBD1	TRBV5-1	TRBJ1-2	CASSSVSGQGYYGYPF	TGCGCCAGCAGCTCTGTCTCGGGACAGGGGTACTATGGCTACCCCTTC
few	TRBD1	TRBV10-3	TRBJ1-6	CAISEGTGNNSPLHF	TGTGCCATCAGTGAGGGGACAGGGAATAATTCACCCCTCCACTTT
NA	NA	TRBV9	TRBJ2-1	CASSVSPSDEQFF	TGTGCCAGCAGCGTATCCCCAAGCGATGAGCAGTTCTTC
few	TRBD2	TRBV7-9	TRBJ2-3	CASSLGERGWTDTQYF	TGTGCCAGCAGCTTAGGGGAGCGGGGGTGGACAGATACGCAGTATTTT
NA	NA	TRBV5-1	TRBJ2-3	CASSLGEGRTDTQYF	TGCGCCAGCAGCTTGGGAGAGGGCCGCACAGATACGCAGTATTTT
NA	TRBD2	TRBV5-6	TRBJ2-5	CASSLYLSGGRETQYF	TGTGCCAGCAGCTTGTACCTGAGCGGGGGGCGAGAGACCCAGTACTTC
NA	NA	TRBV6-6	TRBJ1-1	CASSVQEQNTEAFF	TGTGCCAGCAGTGTACAGGAACAGAACACTGAAGCTTTCTTT
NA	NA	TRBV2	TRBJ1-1	CASTGEMNTEAFF	TGTGCCAGCACCGGAGAAATGAACACTGAAGCTTTCTTT
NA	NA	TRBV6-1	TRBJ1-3	CASSRTADSGNTIYF	TGTGCCAGCAGTCGAACAGCTGACTCTGGAAACACCATATATTTT
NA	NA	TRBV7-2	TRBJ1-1	CASSLTPNTEAFF	TGTGCCAGCAGCTTAACACCGAACACTGAAGCTTTCTTT
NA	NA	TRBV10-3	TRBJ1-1	CAISEQDEAFF	TGTGCCATCAGTGAACAGGATGAAGCTTTCTTT
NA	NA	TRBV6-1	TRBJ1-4	CASSEAFGFPNEKLFF	TGTGCCAGCAGTGAAGCTTTCGGTTTTCCCAATGAAAAACTGTTTTTT
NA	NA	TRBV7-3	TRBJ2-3	CASSLHAADTQYF	TGTGCCAGCAGCTTGCACGCGGCCGATACGCAGTATTTT
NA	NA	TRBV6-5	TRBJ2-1	CASSPEQGRNEQFF	TGTGCCAGCAGCCCCGAACAGGGTAGGAATGAGCAGTTCTTC
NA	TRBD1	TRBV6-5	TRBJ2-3	CASIGGRTQYF	TGTGCCAGCATAGGGGGCCGGACGCAGTATTTT
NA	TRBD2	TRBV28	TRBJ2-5	CASSTPSGGAETQYF	TGTGCCAGCAGTACCCCTAGCGGGGGGGCTGAGACCCAGTACTTC
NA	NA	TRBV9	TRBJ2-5	CASSVGLALDSQETQYF	TGTGCCAGCAGCGTGGGCCTAGCGCTCGACAGCCAAGAGACCCAGTACTTC
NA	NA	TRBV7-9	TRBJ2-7	CASSPRQPQRPTEQYF	TGTGCCAGCAGCCCTCGTCAACCACAGCGGCCGACCGAGCAGTACTTC
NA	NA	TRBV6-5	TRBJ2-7	CASSYSSLRAPGEQYF	TGTGCCAGCAGTTACTCGAGTCTCAGGGCGCCCGGCGAGCAGTACTTC
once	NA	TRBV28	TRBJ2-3	CASSLNGADTQYF	TGTGCCAGCAGTTTGAACGGGGCAGATACGCAGTATTTT
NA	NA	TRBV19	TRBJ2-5	CASSPHRVGETQYF	TGTGCCAGTAGTCCGCACAGGGTCGGAGAGACCCAGTACTTC
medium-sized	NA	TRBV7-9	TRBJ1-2	CASSTGQFNYGYTF	TGTGCCAGCAGCACAGGACAGTTTAACTATGGCTACACCTTC
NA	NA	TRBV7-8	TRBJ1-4	CASRNQTGTGHEKLFF	TGTGCCAGCCGAAATCAAACAGGGACGGGGCATGAAAAACTGTTTTTT
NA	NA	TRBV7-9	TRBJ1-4	CASSRRAGENEKLFF	TGTGCCAGCAGCCGCCGGGCAGGGGAAAATGAAAAACTGTTTTTT
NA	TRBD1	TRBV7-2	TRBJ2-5	CASSPWTGKEETQYF	TGTGCCAGCAGCCCCTGGACAGGGAAGGAAGAGACCCAGTACTTC
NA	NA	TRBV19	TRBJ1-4	CASSTPTQSNEKLFF	TGTGCCAGTAGTACCCCCACACAATCTAATGAAAAACTGTTTTTT
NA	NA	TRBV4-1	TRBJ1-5	CASSQDTGSNQPQHF	TGCGCCAGCAGCCAGGATACAGGTAGCAATCAGCCCCAGCATTTT
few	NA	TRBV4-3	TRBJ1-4	CASSQGNGGQTNEKLFF	TGCGCCAGCAGCCAAGGAAATGGTGGGCAAACTAATGAAAAACTGTTTTTT
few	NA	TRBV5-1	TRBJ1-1	CASSLAVGKVTEAFF	TGCGCCAGCAGCTTGGCTGTGGGCAAGGTCACTGAAGCTTTCTTT
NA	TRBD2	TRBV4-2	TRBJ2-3	CASSQEAGITDTQYF	TGTGCCAGCAGCCAGGAAGCGGGGATTACAGATACGCAGTATTTT
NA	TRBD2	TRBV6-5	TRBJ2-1	CASSSRLAGGRNEQFF	TGTGCCAGCAGTTCCAGACTAGCGGGGGGTCGTAATGAGCAGTTCTTC
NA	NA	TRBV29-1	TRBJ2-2	CSVPKGATNTGELFF	TGCAGCGTCCCGAAAGGGGCCACGAACACCGGGGAGCTGTTTTTT
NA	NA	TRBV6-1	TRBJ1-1	CASRAWSTEAFF	TGTGCCAGCAGGGCTTGGTCCACTGAAGCTTTCTTT
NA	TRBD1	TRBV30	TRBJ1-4	CAWSRPGTANEKLFF	TGTGCCTGGTCCCGTCCCGGGACAGCAAATGAAAAACTGTTTTTT
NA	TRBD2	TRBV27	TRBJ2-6	CASSAQGRGSGANVLTF	TGTGCCAGCAGCGCCCAAGGGAGGGGCTCTGGGGCCAACGTCCTGACTTTC
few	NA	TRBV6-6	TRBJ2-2	CASSRTPNTGELLF	TGTGCCAGCAGTCGGACCCCGAACACCGGGGAGCTGCTTTTT
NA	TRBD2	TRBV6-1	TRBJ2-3	CASSPAVGEGTQYF	TGTGCCAGCAGCCCCGCGGTCGGGGAGGGGACGCAGTATTTT
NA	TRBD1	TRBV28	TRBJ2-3	CASSSWDRSTDTQYF	TGTGCCAGCAGCTCATGGGACAGAAGCACAGATACGCAGTATTTT
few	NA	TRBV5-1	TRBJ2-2	CASSWGVDTGELFF	TGCGCCAGCAGCTGGGGGGTTGACACCGGGGAGCTGTTTTTT
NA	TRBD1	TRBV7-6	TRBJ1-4	CASSQIGTGRDEKLFF	TGTGCCAGCAGCCAAATAGGGACAGGGAGGGACGAAAAACTGTTTTTT
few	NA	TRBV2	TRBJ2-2	CATAGIQGTNTGELFF	TGTGCCACAGCTGGTATACAGGGAACGAACACCGGGGAGCTGTTTTTT
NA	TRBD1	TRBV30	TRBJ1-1	CAWTSDRGTAFF	TGTGCCTGGACCAGCGACAGGGGGACTGCTTTCTTT
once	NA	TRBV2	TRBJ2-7	CASSTGYEQYF	TGTGCCAGCTCGACTGGTTACGAGCAGTACTTC
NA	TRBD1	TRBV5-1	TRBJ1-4	CASSLWGQGANEKLFF	TGCGCCAGCAGCTTGTGGGGACAGGGGGCTAATGAAAAACTGTTTTTT
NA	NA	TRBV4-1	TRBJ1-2	CASSQSAGHYGYTF	TGCGCCAGCAGCCAATCGGCAGGGCACTATGGCTACACCTTC
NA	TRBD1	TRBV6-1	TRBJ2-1	CASSESGQGAGNEQFF	TGTGCCAGCAGTGAATCAGGACAGGGGGCAGGGAATGAGCAGTTCTTC
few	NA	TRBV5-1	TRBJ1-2	CASSPAGQSGGYTF	TGCGCCAGCAGCCCGGCGGGTCAGTCCGGGGGCTACACCTTC
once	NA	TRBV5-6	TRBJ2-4	CASSLAGLAKNIQYF	TGTGCCAGCAGCTTGGCGGGGTTAGCCAAAAACATTCAGTACTTC
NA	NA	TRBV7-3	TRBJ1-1	CASSLVARQNTEAFF	TGTGCCAGCAGCTTAGTGGCCCGACAGAACACTGAAGCTTTCTTT
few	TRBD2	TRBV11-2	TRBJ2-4	CASSLGRGTVIAKNIQYF	TGTGCCAGCAGCTTGGGGAGGGGAACGGTGATAGCCAAAAACATTCAGTACTTC